The text below deals with one TCR beta chain. This specimen comes from a study of shared clonotypes between healthy human individuals. Background on the study: Donor composition was a couple of women and three men, aged 18 to 49.

The CDR3 runs to 12 residues. Germline CDR1 and CDR2: SNHLY and FYNNEI. Trimming pared 6 bases from V and 7 bases from J, leaving 10 bases between. Donors comprised only Caucasian adults living in Nashville, Tennessee. Running of the assay took place at deep level. Each PCR replicate run on unsorted PBMC took in around 300 ng DNA, around 30,000 T cell genomes. Clones were read by immunoSEQ multiplex PCR, and TCRdb kept only the in-frame ones, dropping some. The sample shows about 530,000 clones, almost 80% of them seen only once. The origin of this receptor is a woman between 35 and 50 years old in good health. Some clones in this sample may be carry-over from other donors' samples. V is TRBV2 and J is TRBJ2-1, with no clear D. Input material: PBMCs. The CDR3 DNA reads as TGTGCCAGCAGCCCGTCTTGGAATGAGCAGTTCTTC. Translating it yields CASSPSWNEQFF.